The clone carrying this TCR beta chain was seen many times. There were TCR beta CDR3 regions amplified from RNA transcripts. RT-PCR in the first round (using the HTBI primer set) targeted the TCR CDR3. A single record per CDR3 protein comes from TCRdb applying MiXCR to the multiplex PCR reads. The profile shows around 350,000 distinct CDR3 sequences, roughly 15% of them singletons. This record comes from a study of T cells in Graves' hyperthyroidism and ophthalmopathy. The CDR3 length is 16 residues. V dropped 0 bases and J dropped 2 bases, with 11 bases sitting between them. Germline CDR1 and CDR2: SGHNT and YENEEA.

The V call is TRBV11-3, the J call TRBJ1-5, with D possibly being TRBD1 (5 bases). The sequencing sample was made of blood. The receptor's source is a woman in her twenties or thirties with Graves' ophthalmopathy. CDR3 nucleotides: TGTGCCAGCAGCTTAGAATCGGGGGTTCGCAATCAGCCCCAGCATTTT. Its protein product is CASSLESGVRNQPQHF.